These 3 T cell receptor beta chains share one sample of origin, sequenced in a study of shared clonotypes between healthy human individuals. Profiled with immunoSEQ multiplex PCR; TCRdb holds only in-frame clones, not every one. The repertoire includes about 490,000 clones, over 75% of them detected once, and over 9.5% sits in the top ten. Sequencing was done on a sample of PBMCs. The receptors originated from a woman aged 40 to 50 in good health. Some clones in this sample may be carry-over from other donors' samples.

The rearrangement uses TRBV18 and TRBJ2-3; the D call may be TRBD1 or TRBD2 (6 bases each). CDR1 and CDR2 from the germline V gene are KGHSH and LQKENI. This CDR3 contains 16 residues. Trimming removed 1 base from V and 2 bases from J, with 13 bases in between. The CDR3 bases are TGTGCCAGCTCACCACTTCCAGGGGACTTCACAGATACGCAGTATTTT. Protein sequence: CASSPLPGDFTDTQYF. Full variable domain (remainder filled in from reference TRBV18 and TRBJ2-3): NAGVMQNPRHLVRRRGQEARLRCSPMKGHSHVYWYRQLPEEGLKFMVYLQKENIIDESGMPKERFSAEFPKEGPSILRIQQVVRGDSAAYFCASSPLPGDFTDTQYFGPGTRLTVL.

This chain links TRBV6-5 with TRBJ1-1; D not certain. Germline CDR1 and CDR2: MNHEY and SVGAGI. The V end was cut by 5 bases, the J end by 2 bases, with 15 bases between. CDR3 size: 15 residues. The DNA for the CDR3 is TGTGCCAGCAGTCCCGCCCTCCAAGACAACACTGAAGCTTTCTTT. Translated: CASSPALQDNTEAFF.

The chain recombines TRBV29-1 with TRBJ2-3; 8 nucleotides line up with TRBD1. The CDR3 is 15 residues long. J lost 5 bases, V lost 3 bases, and 10 bases had no gene match. Germline CDR1 and CDR2: SQVTM and ANQGSEA. In DNA form, the CDR3 reads TGCAGCGTTGATTCGGGACAGGCCGCGGTAGATACGCAGTATTTT. Amino acids: CSVDSGQAAVDTQYF.